Shown below are 32 T cell receptor beta chains from a single sample sequenced in a study of T cell changes during pregnancy in multiple sclerosis. Data came from immunoSEQ multiplex PCR; TCRdb stores just in-frame clones and leaves some out. The repertoire consists of approximately 100,000 clones, with more than 85% occurring once and the leading ten covering about 3%. Sequences were derived from peripheral blood, sampled after pregnancy. The source is a female donor with multiple sclerosis, enrolled in a pregnancy study.

V and J are TRBV18 and TRBJ2-5; D might be TRBD1 (6 bases). Germline CDR1 is KGHSH and CDR2 is LQKENI. The CDR3 is 14 residues long. V was shortened by 3 bases and J by 4 bases, with 12 bases between the two germline ends. CDR3 nucleotide sequence: TGTGCCAGCTCACCGCCTACAGGGCTAGAGACCCAGTACTTC. It codes for CASSPPTGLETQYF.

The V and J genes are TRBV2 and TRBJ2-3, with 8 bases identical to TRBD2. In germline, CDR1 is SNHLY, CDR2 FYNNEI. CDR3 length: 14 amino acids. V dropped 6 bases and J dropped 0; count of bases not matched to a gene: 2. Here the CDR3 reads CASSGGASTDTQYF. CDR3 bases: TGTGCCAGCAGCGGGGGGGCGAGCACAGATACGCAGTATTTT.

V and J are TRBV19 and TRBJ1-4, with a tentative D call TRBD1 (6 bases). The germline V gene encodes CDR1 LNHDA and CDR2 SQIVND (reference sequence). The CDR3 spans 17 residues. V was pared by 0 bases and J by 1 base, with 12 bases between. The DNA for the CDR3 is TGTGCCAGTAGTATAGATCGCGAGGGGGTAACTAATGAAAAACTGTTTTTT. It codes for CASSIDREGVTNEKLFF.

This clone was recorded once. This sequence joins TRBV28 and TRBJ2-1, with TRBD2 matching 9 bases. The CDR3 length is 14 residues. V dropped 2 bases and J dropped 6; count of bases not matched to a gene: 2. Germline lookup yields CDR1 MDHEN and CDR2 SYDVKM. CDR3 amino acids: CASSLAGGTNEQFF. CDR3 in DNA: TGTGCCAGCAGTTTAGCGGGGGGGACCAATGAGCAGTTCTTC.

Notes on this clone: Other nucleotide sequences from this sample produce the same CDR3. The CDR3 DNA reads TGTGCCAGTAGGAGAAGCTCCTACGAGCAGTACTTC. Residues: CASRRSSYEQYF. The rearrangement links TRBV2 to TRBJ2-7; D ambiguous. The CDR3 has 12 residues. With 9 bases removed from V and 0 bases from J, the gap between germline ends came to 9 bases. Germline CDR1 reads SNHLY; CDR2 reads FYNNEI.

The V and J genes are TRBV6-5 and TRBJ1-2; no reliable D call. The CDR3 is 15 residues long. The germline V gene encodes CDR1 MNHEY and CDR2 SVGAGI. V lost 3 bases to trimming and J lost 4 bases, with 15 bases between them. This chain's CDR3 is CASSYSETDPYGYTF. CDR3 DNA sequence: TGTGCCAGCAGTTATTCCGAAACAGACCCCTATGGCTACACCTTC.

The V and J genes are TRBV5-4 and TRBJ2-1; possible D gene TRBD2, 7 bases. The CDR3 sequence is 16 residues long. The germline V gene encodes CDR1 SGHNT and CDR2 YYREEE (reference sequence). Trimming took off 4 bases at V and 2 bases at J, with 16 bases between the two ends. CDR3 residues: CASSAPSRGPYNEQFF. CDR3 sequence (DNA): TGTGCCAGCAGCGCACCTTCGCGGGGGCCCTACAATGAGCAGTTCTTC.

V is TRBV23-1 and J is TRBJ1-5; D is perhaps TRBD1 (5 bases). TRBV23-1 is identified as an open reading frame with a role that is uncertain. With 2 bases removed from V and 6 bases from J, the gap between germline ends came to 14 bases. The CDR3 extends over 15 amino acids. The CDR3 region has the DNA TGCGCCAGCAGTCAAGGTATCAAGGGGTTTCAGCCCCAGCATTTT. Translated: CASSQGIKGFQPQHF.

The genes are TRBV7-2 and TRBJ2-3, with a possible D match to TRBD2 (6 bases). Per the germline V gene, CDR1 is SGHTA and CDR2 is FQGNSA. This CDR3 contains 16 residues. Deletions cut 4 bases from V and 4 bases from J, with 18 bases between. CDR3 protein: CASSSPPRLGADTQYF. The CDR3 bases are TGTGCCAGCAGCTCCCCACCTCGACTAGGGGCAGATACGCAGTATTTT.

The chain has TRBV6-1 and TRBJ1-6, with D unresolved. This CDR3 is built from 14 residues. Trimming removed 3 bases from V and 8 bases from J, with 11 bases in between. CDR1 is MNHNS, CDR2 SASEGT, per germline. Here the CDR3 reads CASSEEGLDSPLHF. In DNA form, the CDR3 reads TGTGCCAGCAGTGAGGAGGGTTTGGATTCACCCCTCCACTTT.

This chain links TRBV7-2 with TRBJ1-3; perhaps TRBD1 as D (6 bases). The V gene's germline CDR1 is SGHTA and CDR2 FQGNSA. The CDR3 is 16 residues long. Trimming stripped 7 bases from V and 4 bases from J, with 20 bases between. CDR3 nucleotides: TGTGCCAGCACCCCCGGGGGGGCGCTACCGGGAAACACCATATATTTT. Residues: CASTPGGALPGNTIYF.

This chain joins TRBV2 and TRBJ2-7; possibly TRBD2 for D (5 bases). This CDR3 region has 10 residues. Germline V gives CDR1 SNHLY, CDR2 FYNNEI. V gave up 6 bases and J gave up 11 bases, with 11 bases separating them. Here the CDR3 DNA reads TGTGCCAGCAGGAGGACGGAGGAGTACTTC. Its protein is CASRRTEEYF.

The rearrangement links TRBV5-4 to TRBJ2-1; D might be TRBD1 (6 bases). The CDR3 totals 15 residues. CDR1 is SGHNT and CDR2 is YYREEE in the germline V gene (reference sequence). V shed 1 base and J shed 2 bases, with 10 bases lying between them. CDR3 loop: CASSLPQGPYNEQFF. CDR3 sequence (DNA): TGTGCCAGCAGCTTGCCGCAGGGGCCCTACAATGAGCAGTTCTTC.

To note about this clone: A junction boundary mismatches the germline segment, possibly from a read error. J is TRBJ1-3 and V is TRBV7-9; 11 nucleotides agree with TRBD1. The CDR3 contains 15 residues. Germline V gives CDR1 SEHNR, CDR2 FQNEAQ (reference sequence). CDR3 coding DNA: TGTGCCAGCAGCTTAGGACCGGGACAGGGGGTCCAAGGGTTTTTT. Its translation: CASSLGPGQGVQGFF.

V is TRBV6-5 and J is TRBJ1-1; TRBD1 is a possible D gene (6 bases). The CDR3 covers 16 residues. V lost 0 bases and J lost 5, with 16 bases in between. Germline-derived CDR1 and CDR2 are MNHEY and SVGAGI. CDR3 amino acids: CASSYSIGQLGTEAFF. The CDR3 DNA reads TGTGCCAGCAGTTACTCGATAGGACAGTTGGGAACTGAAGCTTTCTTT.

The rearrangement links TRBV7-2 to TRBJ1-6; unclear D gene. Germline V CDR1 and CDR2: SGHTA, FQGNSA. The CDR3 covers 16 residues. Trimming took off 2 bases at V and 6 bases at J, with 14 bases between the two ends. DNA for the CDR3: TGTGCCAGCAGCTTATGTCCCAGTATCATTAATTCACCCCTCCACTTT. This sequence encodes CASSLCPSIINSPLHF. The full variable domain, its missing parts supplied by reference TRBV7-2 and TRBJ1-6, is GAGVSQSPSNKVTEKGKDVELRCDPISGHTALYWYRQSLGQGLEFLIYFQGNSAPDKSGLPSDRFSAERTGGSVSTLTIQRTQQEDSAVYLCASSLCPSIINSPLHFGNGTRLTVT.

The chain links TRBV20-1 to TRBJ1-1; D might be TRBD1 (5 bases). V shed 3 bases and J shed 6 bases, with 8 bases lying between them. The CDR3 contains 11 residues. CDR1 DFQATT and CDR2 SNEGSKA come from the germline V gene (reference sequence). CDR3 nucleotides: TGCAGTGCTAGTGGAGGGGCTGAAGCTTTCTTT. Its translation is CSASGGAEAFF.

The gene calls are TRBV5-1 and TRBJ2-1; 9 bases align to TRBD1. CDR3 length equals 13 residues. Unmatched junction bases numbered 2, after V lost 7 bases and J lost 3 bases. Per the germline V gene, CDR1 is SGHRS and CDR2 is YFSETQ. This CDR3 is CASRDRVYNEQFF. CDR3 bases: TGCGCCAGCCGGGACAGGGTCTACAATGAGCAGTTCTTC.

This chain connects TRBV5-4 to TRBJ2-4; TRBD1 matches 7 bases. With V trimmed by 4 bases and J by 8 bases, 6 bases remained unmatched. This CDR3 has 13 residues. Germline V lookup: CDR1 SGHNT, CDR2 YYREEE (reference sequence). The CDR3 here is CASSPAQGDIQYF. As DNA, the CDR3 is TGTGCCAGCAGCCCAGCCCAGGGGGACATTCAGTACTTC.

This sequence joins TRBV30 and TRBJ1-4; D is unclear. CDR1 GTSNPN and CDR2 SVGIG come from the germline V gene (reference sequence). The CDR3 has 15 amino acids. V was trimmed by 0 bases and J by 6 bases, leaving 14 bases between them. CDR3 sequence reads: CAWSVLKVADEKLFF. DNA for the CDR3: TGTGCCTGGAGTGTACTGAAGGTAGCAGATGAAAAACTGTTTTTT.

The gene calls are TRBV7-6 and TRBJ2-3; 8 nucleotides line up with TRBD2. V was clipped by 5 bases and J by 4 bases; unmatched bases: 8. This CDR3 has 15 amino acids. Germline-derived CDR1 and CDR2 are SGHVS and FNYEAQ. The CDR3 DNA reads as TGTGCCAGCAGCCGGACTAGCTTAGAGTCAGATACGCAGTATTTT. It translates to CASSRTSLESDTQYF.

The chain joins TRBV6-5 to TRBJ1-2; 8 bases are shared with TRBD1. The CDR3 is made up of 12 amino acids. The germline gives CDR1 MNHEY, CDR2 SVGAGI. V lost 6 bases, J lost 3 bases, and 0 bases stayed unmatched. CDR3 protein: CASRQGDYGYTF. Here the CDR3 DNA reads TGTGCCAGCAGACAGGGGGACTATGGCTACACCTTC.

The rearrangement uses TRBV9 and TRBJ2-3, with a weak D call TRBD1 (7 bases). This CDR3 has 15 amino acids. CDR1 and CDR2 from the germline V gene are SGDLS and YYNGEE. V lost 3 bases to trimming and J lost 4 bases, with 15 bases between them. For the CDR3, the DNA is TGTGCCAGCAGCGGGCAGGGGGGAAGGTCAGATACGCAGTATTTT. This encodes CASSGQGGRSDTQYF.

CDR3: CASTYGGGEQYF. Here the CDR3 DNA reads TGTGCCAGCACATACGGGGGAGGCGAGCAGTACTTC. The chain is built from TRBV6-1 and TRBJ2-7; TRBD2 might be the D (6 bases). V lost 7 bases, J lost 6 bases, and 13 bases lay in between. Per germline, CDR1 MNHNS and CDR2 SASEGT. The CDR3 loop spans 12 amino acids.

The chain recombines TRBV6-5 with TRBJ1-5; tentative D call: TRBD1 (6 bases). CDR3 length equals 14 residues. V lost 6 bases to trimming and J lost 4 bases, with 13 bases between them. Germline V gene lookup returns CDR1 MNHEY and CDR2 SVGAGI. In DNA form, the CDR3 reads TGTGCCAGCAGGCAGACAGGTACTAATCAGCCCCAGCATTTT. This encodes CASRQTGTNQPQHF.

The genes are TRBV27 and TRBJ2-7; 7 bases agree with TRBD1. CDR3 size: 14 residues. V shed 6 bases and J 0 bases; nucleotides not matched to a gene: 5. Germline V gene sequence: CDR1 MNHEY, CDR2 SMNVEV (reference sequence). The CDR3 protein is CASRPGTASYEQYF. The CDR3 DNA reads as TGTGCCAGCAGACCCGGGACAGCCTCCTACGAGCAGTACTTC.

The chain carries TRBV7-8 and TRBJ1-3; 7 positions match TRBD1. CDR3 size: 16 residues. V lost 1 base, J lost 0 bases, and 3 bases stayed unmatched. Germline loops: CDR1 SGHVS, CDR2 FQNEAQ. This CDR3 reads CASSLEGQLSGNTIYF. The CDR3 coding sequence is TGTGCCAGCAGCTTAGAGGGACAGCTCTCTGGAAACACCATATATTTT.

The sample holds a few counts of this clone. J is TRBJ1-3 and V is TRBV2; D is possibly TRBD1 (5 bases). CDR1 and CDR2 from the germline V gene are SNHLY and FYNNEI. Trimming stripped 7 bases from V and 0 bases from J, with 10 bases between. The length of the CDR3 is 14 residues. The CDR3 DNA reads as TGTGCCAGCAAGGCAGACAGCTCTGGAAACACCATATATTTT. The encoded protein is CASKADSSGNTIYF.

J is TRBJ1-1 and V is TRBV5-1; D is unresolved. V was shortened by 0 bases and J by 2 bases, with 8 bases between the two germline ends. The length of the CDR3 is 14 residues. Germline V gives CDR1 SGHRS, CDR2 YFSETQ. The CDR3 protein is CASSLGRGNTEAFF. The DNA for the CDR3 is TGCGCCAGCAGCTTGGGGCGGGGAAACACTGAAGCTTTCTTT.

V gene TRBV6-1 combines with J gene TRBJ1-1; possible D gene TRBD1, 6 bases. The CDR3 consists of 15 residues. Per the germline V gene, CDR1 is MNHNS and CDR2 is SASEGT. V was trimmed by 8 bases and J by 1 base, leaving 17 bases between them. The CDR3, as DNA: TGTGCCAGCTCTCGCTCGAGGGGGACGAACACTGAAGCTTTCTTT. Protein product: CASSRSRGTNTEAFF.

This clone has just a few counts. V gene TRBV7-9 combines with J gene TRBJ1-2; possible D gene TRBD1, 6 bases. The germline V and J ends were trimmed by 1 base and 8 bases, with 14 bases remaining between them. The CDR3 is 14 amino acids. Germline V gene data show CDR1 as SEHNR and CDR2 as FQNEAQ (reference sequence). CDR3: CASSLEQGTGGYTF. The CDR3 nucleotides are TGTGCCAGCAGCTTAGAACAGGGTACGGGAGGCTACACCTTC. Full variable domain (outside the CDR3, taken from reference TRBV7-9 and TRBJ1-2): DTGVSQNPRHKITKRGQNVTFRCDPISEHNRLYWYRQTLGQGPEFLTYFQNEAQLEKSRLLSDRFSAERPKGSFSTLEIQRTEQGDSAMYLCASSLEQGTGGYTFGSGTRLTVV.

There are a few counts of this clone. This chain uses TRBV6-6 with TRBJ2-5; TRBD1 aligns across 7 bases. Germline V gene data show CDR1 as MNHNY and CDR2 as SVGAGI (reference sequence). This CDR3 spans 13 amino acids. Unmatched junction bases numbered 1, after V lost 5 bases and J lost 1 base. The CDR3 spells CASSGDSQETQYF. CDR3 DNA sequence: TGTGCCAGCAGTGGGGACAGCCAAGAGACCCAGTACTTC.